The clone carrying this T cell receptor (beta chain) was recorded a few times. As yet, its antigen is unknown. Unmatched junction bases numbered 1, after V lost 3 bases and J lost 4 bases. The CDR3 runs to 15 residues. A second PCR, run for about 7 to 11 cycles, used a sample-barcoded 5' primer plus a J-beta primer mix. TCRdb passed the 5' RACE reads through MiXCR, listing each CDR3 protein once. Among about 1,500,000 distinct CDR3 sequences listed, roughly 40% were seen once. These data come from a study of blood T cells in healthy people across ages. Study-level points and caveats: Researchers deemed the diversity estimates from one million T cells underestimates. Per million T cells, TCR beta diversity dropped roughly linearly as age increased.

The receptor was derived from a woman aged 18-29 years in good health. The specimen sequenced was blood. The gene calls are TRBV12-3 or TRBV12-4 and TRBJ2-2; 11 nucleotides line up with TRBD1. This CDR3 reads CASSFGTGGTGELFF. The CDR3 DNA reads TGTGCCAGCAGTTTTGGGACAGGGGGCACCGGGGAGCTGTTTTTT.